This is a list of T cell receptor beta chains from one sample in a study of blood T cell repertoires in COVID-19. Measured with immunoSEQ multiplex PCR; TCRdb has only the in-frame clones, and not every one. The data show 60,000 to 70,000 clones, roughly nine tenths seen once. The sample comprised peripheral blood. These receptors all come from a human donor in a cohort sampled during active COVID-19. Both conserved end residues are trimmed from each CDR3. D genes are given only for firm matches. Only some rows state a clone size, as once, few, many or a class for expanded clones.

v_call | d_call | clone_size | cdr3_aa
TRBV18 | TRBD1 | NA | ASSPPNRDRGKDTEAF
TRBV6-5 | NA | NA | ASTRLDEDTQY
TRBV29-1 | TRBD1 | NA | SVDTAGTGYAEAF
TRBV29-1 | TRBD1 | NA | SVEGQDGYT
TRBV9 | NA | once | ASSVGPSADTEAF
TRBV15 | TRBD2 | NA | ATSRAAFTSGGYNEQF
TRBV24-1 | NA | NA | ATSDASYAANVLT
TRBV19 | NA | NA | ASSIVGGSSYNEQF
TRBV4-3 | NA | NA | ASSQAPVAGANVLT
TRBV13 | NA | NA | ASRHTGQPYGYT
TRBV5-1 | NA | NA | ASSYNYREGSPSEQY
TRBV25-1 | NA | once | ASSPQGRTGELF
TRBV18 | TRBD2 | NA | ASPGGGRGVGELF
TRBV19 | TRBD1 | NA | ASSPKGQGTGNTIY
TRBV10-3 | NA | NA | AISDRAGNTIY
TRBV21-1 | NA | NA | ASSKGFTSGSAYNEQF
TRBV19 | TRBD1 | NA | ASSMDRGVNTEAF
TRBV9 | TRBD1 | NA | ASTKTGTVNTGELF
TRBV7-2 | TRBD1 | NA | ASSLEGQGTGYT
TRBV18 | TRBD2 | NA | ASSPILAGASRGTDTQY
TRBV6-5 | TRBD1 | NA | ASSTPGGTEAF
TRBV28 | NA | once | ASSRLEVNEQF
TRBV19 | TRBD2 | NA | ASSIFSSGVRDTQY
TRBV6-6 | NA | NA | ASSPRGSYT
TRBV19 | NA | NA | ASSIRGIGAKLF
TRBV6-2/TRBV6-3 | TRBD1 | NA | ASSYSGTENSPLH
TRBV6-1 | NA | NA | ASSDVALYTQY
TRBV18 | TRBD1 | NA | ASSPGQGHDDGYT
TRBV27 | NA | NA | ASSRKGGSEQY
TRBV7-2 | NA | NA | ASSLVPGSTDTQY
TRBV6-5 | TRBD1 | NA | ASRGGQGNEKLF
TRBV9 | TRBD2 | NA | ASSAAPGTSGYTDTQY
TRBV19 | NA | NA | ASHFGGELF
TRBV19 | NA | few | ASSRQSGYTGELF
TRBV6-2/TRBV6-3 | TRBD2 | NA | ASSPIRDYLTDTQY
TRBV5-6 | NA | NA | ASSPGANYGYT
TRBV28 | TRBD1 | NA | ASRSGGREKLF
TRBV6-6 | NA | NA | ASSATTAYEQY
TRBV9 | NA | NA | ASSPEGRFTDTQY
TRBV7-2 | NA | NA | ASSLVGESETQY
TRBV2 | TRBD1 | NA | ASVTGAEQF
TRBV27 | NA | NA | ASSLGALYTDTQY